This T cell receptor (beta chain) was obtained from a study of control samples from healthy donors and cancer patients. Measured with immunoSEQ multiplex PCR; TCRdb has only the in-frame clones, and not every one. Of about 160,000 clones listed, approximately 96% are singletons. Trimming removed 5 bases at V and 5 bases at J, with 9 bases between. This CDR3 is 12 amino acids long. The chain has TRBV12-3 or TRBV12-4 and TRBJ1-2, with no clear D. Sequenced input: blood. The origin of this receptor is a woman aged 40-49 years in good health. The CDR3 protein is CASSRTVYGYTF. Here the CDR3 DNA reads TGTGCCAGCAGTCGGACGGTTTATGGCTACACCTTC.